The next 4 T cell receptor beta chains were all read from a single sample in a study of T cells in Graves' hyperthyroidism and ophthalmopathy. Amplified TCR beta CDR3 regions came from RNA transcripts. The study used the HTBI primer set for a first-round RT-PCR of the TCR CDR3. TCRdb itself ran the multiplex PCR reads through MiXCR, one entry per CDR3 protein. The data contain some 600,000 distinct CDR3 sequences, approximately 13% of them singletons. Sequenced input: blood. The receptors derive from a woman aged 25 to 45 with Graves' hyperthyroidism that later progressed to Graves' ophthalmopathy.

This clonotype was recorded a few times. This CDR3 fails to terminate in the conserved phenylalanine or tryptophan, so it likely reflects a read error. The V gene is TRBV20-1, the J gene TRBJ1-1; tentative D call: TRBD1 (5 bases). Per germline, CDR1 DFQATT and CDR2 SNEGSKA (reference sequence). The CDR3 has 12 residues. Trimming shortened V by 6 bases and J by 3 bases, and 11 bases separated the two germline ends. CDR3 DNA: TGCAGTGCCTGGGACGCAGACACTGAAGCTTTCTCT. Its protein product is CSAWDADTEAFS.

This clonotype was seen at least ten times. The chain has TRBV9 and TRBJ2-1; no reliable D call. Germline loops: CDR1 SGDLS, CDR2 YYNGEE. The ends were cut back, 1 base at V and 9 bases at J, with 14 bases in the middle. This CDR3 contains 14 residues. CDR3 region: CASSVMSRDGEQFF. Here the CDR3 DNA reads TGTGCCAGCAGCGTAATGTCAAGGGATGGTGAGCAGTTCTTC.

This clonotype was seen a few times. V is TRBV6-1 and J is TRBJ2-7; the D call may be TRBD1 or TRBD2 (7 bases each). Germline CDR1 MNHNS, CDR2 SASEGT. The CDR3 covers 17 residues. V lost 5 bases to trimming and J lost 3 bases, with 23 bases between them. For the CDR3, the DNA is TGTGCCAGCAGTTCCGAGTTTTACAGGGGAGGGAGCTACGAGCAGTACTTC. Translating it yields CASSSEFYRGGSYEQYF.

The chain is built from TRBV4-1 and TRBJ1-3; D gene ambiguous. The V end was cut by 5 bases, the J end by 4 bases, with 18 bases between. The germline V gene encodes CDR1 MGHRA and CDR2 YSYEKL. This CDR3 region has 16 residues. The CDR3 DNA is TGCGCCAGCAGCTCCCAGGCTCGAGGACCCGGAAACACCATATATTTT. Translating it yields CASSSQARGPGNTIYF.